In its sample, the clone carrying this T cell receptor beta chain was seen many times. What it recognizes is unknown. The sample is drawn from a study of CD8 T cells in ankylosing spondylitis. CDR3 size: 15 residues. Deletions cut 0 bases from V and 8 bases from J, with 14 bases between. Whole-study findings and limits: Clones tied to disease were said to be significantly enriched in matched ankylosing spondylitis synovial fluid. Ankylosing spondylitis blood seemed to carry a telltale TCR beta motif made of fewer than ten highly homologous variants.

Quantitative molecular-barcoded 5'-RACE generated the TCR beta libraries. TCRdb recomputed calls from the 5' RACE reads with MiXCR, one row per CDR3 protein. The sample records 150,000 to 200,000 distinct CDR3 sequences, around a tenth being singletons. The TCR originated in a male donor with ankylosing spondylitis or in good health (not recorded which). Sample: blood, either unsorted or a sorted T cell fraction (not recorded which). This rearrangement joins TRBV12-3 or TRBV12-4 to TRBJ2-1; D gene unclear. The CDR3 sequence is CASSLAAKMHYEQFF. In nucleotides, the CDR3 is TGTGCCAGCAGTTTAGCGGCCAAGATGCACTATGAGCAGTTCTTC.